This T cell receptor (beta chain) emerged from a study of CXCR3-negative and CXCR3-positive naive CD8 T cells. Libraries were UMI-labeled 5' RACE TRB cDNA. TCRdb reworked the 5' RACE reads into one entry per CDR3 protein, no DNA. The sample totals several thousand distinct CDR3 sequences; its top ten clones hold about 2%. Among CD8+ T cells, naive ones were CD45RO-CCR7+CD27+CD95-. Germline values: CDR1 LNHNV, CDR2 YYDKDF (reference sequence). This CDR3 is built from 14 residues. The clonotype originates from a human donor in good health. Some clones in this sample may be carry-over from other donors' samples. This chain links TRBV15 with TRBJ2-3; TCRdb proposes TRBD1, but this gene call is untestable without DNA. Specimen: naive CXCR3- CD8+ T cells from blood. The subset: CD45RO-CCR7+CD27+CD95- naive CD8+ T cells lacking CXCR3 (TNR3-). The CDR3 is CATSSSRTADTQYF.